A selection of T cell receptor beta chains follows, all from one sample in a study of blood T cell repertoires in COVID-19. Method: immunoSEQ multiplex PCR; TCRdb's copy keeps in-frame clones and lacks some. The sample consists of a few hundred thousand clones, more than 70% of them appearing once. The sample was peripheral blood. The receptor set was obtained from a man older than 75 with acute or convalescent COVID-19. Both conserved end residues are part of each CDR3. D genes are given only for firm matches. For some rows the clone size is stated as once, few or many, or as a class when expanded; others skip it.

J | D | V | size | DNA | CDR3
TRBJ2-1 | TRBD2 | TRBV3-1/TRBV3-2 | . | TGTGCCAGCAGCCAATTTAGCGGGAGGGCCGGGAATGAGCAGTTCTTC | CASSQFSGRAGNEQFF
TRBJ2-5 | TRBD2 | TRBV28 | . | TGTGCCAGCAGCCCTCGGCCGGGGGGAGAGACCCAGTACTTC | CASSPRPGGETQYF
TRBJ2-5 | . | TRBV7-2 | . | TGTGCCAGCAGCTTAGGGGACGGACAGAGAGGAGAGACCCAGTACTTC | CASSLGDGQRGETQYF
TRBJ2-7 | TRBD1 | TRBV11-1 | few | TGTGCCAGCAGCGAGGGACAGGGAGGGCTCTACGAGCAGTACTTC | CASSEGQGGLYEQYF
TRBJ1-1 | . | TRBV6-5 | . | TGTGCCAGCAGTTTCGGACATAACACTGAAGCTTTCTTT | CASSFGHNTEAFF
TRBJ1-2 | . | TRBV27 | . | TGTGCCAGCAGTCTCGCAGGGGTCAGTGGCTACACCTTC | CASSLAGVSGYTF
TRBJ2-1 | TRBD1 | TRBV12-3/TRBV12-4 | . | TGTGCCAGCAGCCGGGACAGCTACAATGAGCAGTTCTTC | CASSRDSYNEQFF
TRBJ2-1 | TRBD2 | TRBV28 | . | TGTGCCAGCCGTCTCGGGGGGGTCACCTACAATGAGCAGTTCTTC | CASRLGGVTYNEQFF
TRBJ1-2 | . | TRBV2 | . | TGTGCCAGCCAGGGCAGGGGTGGGCTCTATGGCTACACCTTC | CASQGRGGLYGYTF
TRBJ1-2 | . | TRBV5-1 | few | TGCGCCAGCAGCTTGTTCGCAATCAGGGATCTTGGCTACACCTTC | CASSLFAIRDLGYTF
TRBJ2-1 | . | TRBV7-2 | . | TGTGCCAGCAGCTTACGACTAGATGACGTGCAGTTCTTC | CASSLRLDDVQFF
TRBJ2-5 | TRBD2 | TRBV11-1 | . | TGTGCCAGCAGATTAGCGGGACCCCTGACAGGGACCCAGTACTTC | CASRLAGPLTGTQYF
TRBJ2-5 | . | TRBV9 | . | TGTGCCAGCAGCGTAGAGGTTGGCGGGACAGCCTGGGAGACCCAGTACTTC | CASSVEVGGTAWETQYF
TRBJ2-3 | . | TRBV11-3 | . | TGTGCCAGCAGCTTAGGGAGACTCTCCAGCACAGATACGCAGTATTTT | CASSLGRLSSTDTQYF
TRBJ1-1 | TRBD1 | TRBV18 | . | TGTGCCAGCTCACCTCCGGGACAGCCAATGAACACTGAAGCTTTCTTT | CASSPPGQPMNTEAFF
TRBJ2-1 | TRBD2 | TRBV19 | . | TGTGCCAGTAGTAATAGCGGGGACATCTTAAGCAACAATGAGCAGTTCTTC | CASSNSGDILSNNEQFF
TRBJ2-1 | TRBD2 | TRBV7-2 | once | TGTGCCAGCAGCTTACTAGCGGGGGCCTACAATGAGCAGTTCTTC | CASSLLAGAYNEQFF
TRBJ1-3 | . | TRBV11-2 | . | TGTGCCAGCGGAAATTCCGGGACAAAGGCTTTTGGAAACACCATATATTTT | CASGNSGTKAFGNTIYF
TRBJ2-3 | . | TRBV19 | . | TGTGCCAGTAGTAACCGAGGCCGTAGCACAGATACGCAGTATTTT | CASSNRGRSTDTQYF
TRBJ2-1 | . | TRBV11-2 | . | TGTGCCAGCAAGAGGCCCGACTCCTACAATGAGCAGTTCTTC | CASKRPDSYNEQFF
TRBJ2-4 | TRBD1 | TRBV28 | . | TGTGCCAGTTCCCAGACAGGGTCTGACATTCAGTACTTC | CASSQTGSDIQYF
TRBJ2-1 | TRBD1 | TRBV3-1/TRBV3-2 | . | TGTGCCAGCAGCCTTGGGACAGACGCCAATGAGCAGTTCTTC | CASSLGTDANEQFF
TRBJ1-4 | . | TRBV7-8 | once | TGTGCCAGCTCGACAGGCTTTAATGAAAAACTGTTTTTT | CASSTGFNEKLFF
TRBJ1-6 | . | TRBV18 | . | TGTGCCAGCTCACCAAGTGACAACTATAATTCACCCCTCCACTTT | CASSPSDNYNSPLHF
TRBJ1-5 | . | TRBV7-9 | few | TGTGCCAGCAGCTTAGGCTCTATAGGGGGACGGCTTGATCAGCCCCAGCATTTT | CASSLGSIGGRLDQPQHF
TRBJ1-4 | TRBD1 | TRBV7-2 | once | TGTGCCAGCAGCATACAGGGGGCAGGGGCAACTAATGAAAAACTGTTTTTT | CASSIQGAGATNEKLFF
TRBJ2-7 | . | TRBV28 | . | TGTGCCAGCAGTGAGATCTCCTACGAGCAGTACTTC | CASSEISYEQYF
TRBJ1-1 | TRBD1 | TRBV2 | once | TGTGCCAGCAGTCTCCAGGGGGTGGTAGGGAACACTGAAGCTTTCTTT | CASSLQGVVGNTEAFF
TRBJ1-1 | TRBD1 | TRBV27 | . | TGTGCCAGCAGTTCAGGACAGGCCATCCTGAACACTGAAGCTTTCTTT | CASSSGQAILNTEAFF
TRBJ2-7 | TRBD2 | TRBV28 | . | TGTGCCAGCATCCCAGCGGGGGCAAGCTCCTACGAGCAGTACTTC | CASIPAGASSYEQYF
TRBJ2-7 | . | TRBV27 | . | TGTGCCAGCAGTTTTGCCATCCTGCGGACAGCAATACGGGAGCAGTACTTC | CASSFAILRTAIREQYF
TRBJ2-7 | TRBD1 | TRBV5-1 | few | TGCGCCAGCAGCCCGCCCCCGGACAGGGGGCTAGAGCAGTACTTC | CASSPPPDRGLEQYF
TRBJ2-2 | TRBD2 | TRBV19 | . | TGTGCCAGTAGGGGACTAGCGGGTAACACCGGGGAGCTGTTTTTT | CASRGLAGNTGELFF
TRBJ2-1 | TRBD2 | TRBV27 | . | TGTGCCACCATTAAACCGGGACTAGCGTCCTACAATGAGCAGTTCTTC | CATIKPGLASYNEQFF
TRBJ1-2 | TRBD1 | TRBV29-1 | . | TGCAGCGTTGAAGACAACTCGACAGGGGGCTATGGCTACACCTTC | CSVEDNSTGGYGYTF
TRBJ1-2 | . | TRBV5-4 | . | TGTGCCAGCAGCTTGGGGGCCAGCTCCGGCTATGGCTACACCTTC | CASSLGASSGYGYTF
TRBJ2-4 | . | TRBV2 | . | TGTGCCAGCAGTGTAATCCAGGGGGCCAAAAACATTCAGTACTTC | CASSVIQGAKNIQYF
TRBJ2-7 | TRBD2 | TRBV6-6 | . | TGTGCCAGCAGTCCCGGGACTACCACCTACGAGCAGTACTTC | CASSPGTTTYEQYF
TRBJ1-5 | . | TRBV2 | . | TGTGCCAGCTCTCGCGGGTCCTTAGGCAATCAGCCCCAGCATTTT | CASSRGSLGNQPQHF
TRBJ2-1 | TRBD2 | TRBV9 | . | TGTGCCAGCAGCCCAAGACTAGCGGGAGGTTATGGTGAGCAGTTCTTC | CASSPRLAGGYGEQFF
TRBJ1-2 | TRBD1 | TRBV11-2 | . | TGTGCCGTACAAAGGGACAGAGCTAACTATGGCTACACCTTC | CAVQRDRANYGYTF
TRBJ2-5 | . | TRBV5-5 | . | TGTGCCAGCACCTTCCCCGAGAGGGAAGAGACCCAGTACTTC | CASTFPEREETQYF
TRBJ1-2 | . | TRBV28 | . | TGTGCCAGCAGGTCACCACAGGATTTAACTAACTATGGCTACACCTTC | CASRSPQDLTNYGYTF
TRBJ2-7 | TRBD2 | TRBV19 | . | TGTGCCAGTAGTATAGGGCGGGAGAACTACGAGCAGTACTTC | CASSIGRENYEQYF
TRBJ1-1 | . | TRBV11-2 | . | TGTGCCAGCAGTTTGGGTCAGGCGAACACTGAAGCTTTCTTT | CASSLGQANTEAFF
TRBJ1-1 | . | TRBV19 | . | TGTGCCAGTAAGGGAGCCAGGACAGAGAACACTGAAGCTTTCTTT | CASKGARTENTEAFF
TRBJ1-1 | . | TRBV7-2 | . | TGTGCCAGCAGCCCTCGAACGGGTACACACACTGAAGCTTTCTTT | CASSPRTGTHTEAFF
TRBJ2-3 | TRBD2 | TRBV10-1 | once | TGCGCCAGCAGCCCGGGACTAGCGGGAGCTAGCACAGATACGCGGTATTTT | CASSPGLAGASTDTRYF
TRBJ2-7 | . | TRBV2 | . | TGTGCCAGCAGTTCCAGGGGATCCTACGAGCAGTACTTC | CASSSRGSYEQYF
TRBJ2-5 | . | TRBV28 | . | TGTGCCAGCAGCTTGAGGTACCAAGAGACCCAGTACTTC | CASSLRYQETQYF
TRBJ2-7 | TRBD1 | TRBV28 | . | TGTGCCAGCAGTTCCCATCCGACAGGGAGCTACGAGCAGTACTTC | CASSSHPTGSYEQYF
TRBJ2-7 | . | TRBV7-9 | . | TGTGCCAGCAGCTTAAGCGGATCCTACGAGCAGTACTTC | CASSLSGSYEQYF